A selection of T cell receptor beta chains follows, all from one sample in a study of long-term antiretroviral therapy in people with HIV. Using immunoSEQ multiplex PCR, the repertoire was profiled, and TCRdb retains in-frame clones only, with some absent. The sample contains about 13,000 clones, over 70% of which appear only once. The input for sequencing was unsorted PBMCs, taken 1.3 years before starting antiretroviral therapy. The receptors stem from a man aged 35 to 55 with HIV. The CDR3 runs from the conserved cysteine through the conserved F or W. A D gene is named only where the DNA matches it firmly. Rows may omit the clone size; those that give it use once, few, many or a size class.

v_call	d_call	j_call	clone_size	cdr3_nt	cdr3_aa
TRBV7-2	TRBD1	TRBJ2-7	-	TGTGCCAGCAGCCGTTACGGGACAGAGAATTACGAGCAGTACTTC	CASSRYGTENYEQYF
TRBV2	TRBD1	TRBJ2-3	-	TGTGCCAGCAGTGAATCTAGGACAGGGGGAGGATCAGATACGCAGTATTTT	CASSESRTGGGSDTQYF
TRBV5-1	-	TRBJ1-1	-	TGCGCCAGCAGCTTAGACAGCGGGGGCACTGAAGCTTTCTTT	CASSLDSGGTEAFF
TRBV6-6	-	TRBJ1-2	-	TGTGCCAGCAGTCCCTTTAGGGACGCCAACTATGGCTACACCTTC	CASSPFRDANYGYTF
TRBV30	TRBD1	TRBJ2-5	-	TGTGCCTGGAGCAGGACAGGGGCGCCACGTACCCTTCAAGAGACCCAGTACTTC	CAWSRTGAPRTLQETQYF
TRBV5-1	-	TRBJ2-7	few	TGCGCCAGCAGCTTAAACGGCGAGTACGGTCAGTACTTC	CASSLNGEYGQYF
TRBV4-1	TRBD1	TRBJ2-1	-	TGCGCCAGCAGCCAAAATGACAGGGCCATCTACAATGAGCAGTTCTTC	CASSQNDRAIYNEQFF
TRBV6-5	TRBD1	TRBJ2-7	-	TGTGCCAGCAGATCAACAGGGGCCAGAATCTACGAGCAGTACTTC	CASRSTGARIYEQYF
TRBV5-1	-	TRBJ2-5	-	TGCGCCAGCAGCCCACTAGCTACGGAGACCCAGTACTTC	CASSPLATETQYF
TRBV9	-	TRBJ2-7	once	TGTGCCAGCAGCGCGGACAGCTACGAGCAGTACTTC	CASSADSYEQYF
TRBV10-3	-	TRBJ1-1	-	TGTGCCATCAGTGAGGCAGACAAGAACACTGAAGCTTTCTTT	CAISEADKNTEAFF
TRBV6-4	-	TRBJ1-2	-	TGTGCCAGCCCCCCAGACAGTCTAAAGTCCTACACCTTC	CASPPDSLKSYTF
TRBV6-1	-	TRBJ1-6	-	TGTGCCAGCGGCGGTTCATTATATAATTCACCCCTCCACTTT	CASGGSLYNSPLHF
TRBV7-3	-	TRBJ1-2	-	TGTGCCAGCAGGCTACCGGGACTGCGAGTGAGGGGCTACACCTTC	CASRLPGLRVRGYTF
TRBV21-1	-	TRBJ2-7	-	TGTGCCAGCAGCAAAAGCCCTGGGGGCGATCCCCTCTACGAGCAGTACTTC	CASSKSPGGDPLYEQYF
TRBV10-2	-	TRBJ2-7	once	TGCGCCAGCACCCGGGGGCAAAGCTCCTACGAGCAGTACTTC	CASTRGQSSYEQYF
TRBV7-6	TRBD1	TRBJ2-7	-	TGTGCCAGCAGCTTAGCGGAGGGGGACAGGGGCTACGAGCAGTACTTC	CASSLAEGDRGYEQYF
TRBV11-2	-	TRBJ1-3	-	TGTGCCAGCAGCCCATCAGAATTCAGCTCTGGAAACACCATATATTTT	CASSPSEFSSGNTIYF
TRBV6-1	-	TRBJ2-7	few	TGTGCCAGCAGTGACATCATCGGCAGCAGGTACGAGCAGTACTTC	CASSDIIGSRYEQYF
TRBV9	TRBD1	TRBJ1-3	-	TGTGCCAGCAGCGCCAAAGGGGGCCGGTTCTCTGGAAACACCATATATTTT	CASSAKGGRFSGNTIYF
TRBV6-5	-	TRBJ1-2	-	TGTGCCAGCACCGAACAGGGCTATGGCTACACCTTC	CASTEQGYGYTF
TRBV21-1	-	TRBJ2-2	-	TGTGCCAGCAGCAAAGTAGGACTAGCGGGGCGGGGAAACACCGGGGAGCTGTTTTTT	CASSKVGLAGRGNTGELFF
TRBV4-1	TRBD1	TRBJ1-4	medium-sized	TGCGCCAGCAGCCAAGATGTGACAGGGGACGACTTCCCCAATGAAAAACTGTTTTTT	CASSQDVTGDDFPNEKLFF
TRBV2	-	TRBJ1-5	-	TGTGCCAGCAGTGAGTTGCGCCCTGGCAATCAGCCCCAGCATTTT	CASSELRPGNQPQHF
TRBV9	-	TRBJ2-1	-	TGTGCCAGCAATGTTAGGGGGGATGGCTACAATGAGCAGTTCTTC	CASNVRGDGYNEQFF
TRBV9	-	TRBJ2-7	-	TGTGCCAGCAGCGTAGTTGGGAACTCCTACGAGCAGTACTTC	CASSVVGNSYEQYF
TRBV5-8	-	TRBJ2-3	-	TGTGCCAGCAGCAGCGACCCATTGTACGGAGATACGCAGTATTTT	CASSSDPLYGDTQYF
TRBV6-5	-	TRBJ2-7	-	TGTGCCAGCAGTTACTCGGGGGGTTCCTACGAGCAGTACTTC	CASSYSGGSYEQYF
TRBV9	-	TRBJ2-7	once	TGTGCCAGCAGCGTAACCCCCGGGACCTACGAGCAGTACTTC	CASSVTPGTYEQYF
TRBV5-6	TRBD1	TRBJ1-1	once	TGTGCCAGCAGCTTGCGATATGAGACAGGGCTAGGACACACTGAAGCTTTCTTT	CASSLRYETGLGHTEAFF
TRBV5-1	TRBD1	TRBJ2-5	-	TGCGCCAGCAGCCCACAGGGGGCGTGGGAGACCCAGTACTTC	CASSPQGAWETQYF
TRBV5-1	-	TRBJ1-1	once	TGCGCCAGCAGCTTGGTAGGTATCGGGAACACTGAAGCTTTCTTT	CASSLVGIGNTEAFF
TRBV6-1	-	TRBJ1-1	once	TGTGCCAGCAGGGACCAGGACAGAAAGAACACTGAAGCTTTCTTT	CASRDQDRKNTEAFF
TRBV5-5	-	TRBJ1-2	-	TGTGCCAGCAGCTCTTTGCAGGCGGCGGGTGGCTACACCTTC	CASSSLQAAGGYTF
TRBV2	-	TRBJ1-2	-	TGTGCCAGCAGTGAGAAAGGGAGGAACTATGGCTACACCTTC	CASSEKGRNYGYTF
TRBV6-5	-	TRBJ2-7	-	TGTGCCAGCAGAGGGGCGTCAGCCTACGAGCAGTACTTC	CASRGASAYEQYF
TRBV27	-	TRBJ2-1	-	TGTGCCACCCAGGACAGAAACCTTCCCTACAATGAGCAGTTCTTC	CATQDRNLPYNEQFF
TRBV5-1	TRBD1	TRBJ1-2	few	TGCGCCAGCAGCTTGGGACAGGGGGCGACCGGCTACACCTTC	CASSLGQGATGYTF
TRBV6-1	-	TRBJ2-4	-	TGTGCCAGCAGTGAAGCAGCACAGGGGGGGATTCAGTACTTC	CASSEAAQGGIQYF
TRBV18	-	TRBJ1-2	-	TGTGCCAGCTCACCAAAGGAAAACTATGGCTACACCTTC	CASSPKENYGYTF
TRBV7-2	-	TRBJ2-6	-	TGTGCCAGCAGCTATACGGGTGCTGGGGCCAACGTCCTGACTTTC	CASSYTGAGANVLTF
TRBV5-1	-	TRBJ2-7	-	TGCGCCAGCAGCTTGATAAGTTCAAGCTCCCCCACGGCCGAGCAGTACTTC	CASSLISSSSPTAEQYF
TRBV9	-	TRBJ2-1	-	TGTGCCAGCAGCGCCGGGTCACCTAGCTCCTACAATGAGCAGTTCTTC	CASSAGSPSSYNEQFF
TRBV5-4	-	TRBJ2-5	-	TGTGCCAGCAGTGGGGGAGAGACCCAGTACTTC	CASSGGETQYF
TRBV7-9	TRBD1	TRBJ1-1	-	TGTGCCAGCAGCTTACTGGGACAGGGAATCTTTGTGAACACTGAAGCTTTCTTT	CASSLLGQGIFVNTEAFF
TRBV13	-	TRBJ1-2	-	TGTGCCAGCAGCTTTTTGTACTTGGGTCGAGAAGGCTACACCTTC	CASSFLYLGREGYTF
TRBV10-3	-	TRBJ1-1	-	TGTGCCATCAGTGAGTCGGTAAAATCTTCGAACACTGAAGCTTTCTTT	CAISESVKSSNTEAFF
TRBV5-1	-	TRBJ2-5	-	TGCGCCAGCAGCTTGGCCACGACGGGCCAAGAGACCCAGTACTTC	CASSLATTGQETQYF
TRBV5-1	TRBD2	TRBJ2-1	-	TGCGCCAGCAGCTTGGAACGGCTAGCGGGGGGAAATGAGCAGTTCTTC	CASSLERLAGGNEQFF
TRBV11-2	-	TRBJ2-2	once	TGTGCCAGCAGTCGAGCAGGACCGAACACCGGGGAGCTGTTTTTT	CASSRAGPNTGELFF